A single sample is the source of the 19 T cell receptor beta chains below, sequenced in a study of blood T cell repertoires in COVID-19. TCRdb's copy holds only in-frame clones and misses some; the assay was immunoSEQ multiplex PCR. The sample consists of about 100,000 clones, 84% of them appearing once. Source material: peripheral blood. All receptors come from a man aged 55 to 70 with acute or convalescent COVID-19.

V usage is TRBV24-1 and J usage is TRBJ2-5; 8 bases align to TRBD1. Germline loops: CDR1 KGHDR, CDR2 SFDVKD. Trimming removed 1 base from V and 2 bases from J; junction bases left unmatched: 8. This CDR3 spans 17 amino acids. In DNA, the CDR3 is TGTGCCACCAGTGATTTAGGGACAGGTGACTTTCAAGAGACCCAGTACTTC. Translating it yields CATSDLGTGDFQETQYF.

This chain connects TRBV6-5 to TRBJ2-2, with D maybe TRBD1 (6 bases). CDR3 length equals 15 residues. Trimming pared 7 bases from V and 3 bases from J, leaving 15 bases between. Germline CDR1 is MNHEY and CDR2 is SVGAGI. As DNA, the CDR3 is TGTGCCAGCAAATTTCGGAAGGGGGACACCGGGGAGCTGTTTTTT. As protein: CASKFRKGDTGELFF.

The chain links TRBV28 to TRBJ1-1; 9 nucleotides line up with TRBD1. There are 14 residues in the CDR3. Germline V lookup: CDR1 MDHEN, CDR2 SYDVKM. Trimming cost V 3 bases and J 5 bases; bases outside gene matches: 4. In DNA, the CDR3 is TGTGCCAGCAGTTTCACAGGGGGCGGGACTGAAGCTTTCTTT. This encodes CASSFTGGGTEAFF.

V usage is TRBV19 and J usage is TRBJ2-3; TRBD1 matches at 9 bases. The germline CDR1 and CDR2 sequences are LNHDA and SQIVND (reference sequence). CDR3 size: 14 residues. Trimming removed 4 bases from V and 6 bases from J; junction bases left unmatched: 5. CDR3 coding DNA: TGTGCCAGTAGTAGACAGGGGGTATCGGATACGCAGTATTTT. Translating it yields CASSRQGVSDTQYF.

This chain joins TRBV27 and TRBJ1-6; 7 bases agree with TRBD1. The V gene's germline CDR1 is MNHEY and CDR2 SMNVEV (reference sequence). Germline trimming cut 5 bases from V and 11 bases from J; bases unmatched to any gene: 18. The CDR3 is 17 residues long. CDR3 amino acids: CASSRWGQIGLDTPLHF. The DNA for the CDR3 is TGTGCCAGCAGTAGATGGGGACAGATCGGTTTGGATACACCCCTCCACTTT.

The V gene is TRBV6-2 or TRBV6-3, the J gene TRBJ2-6, with 7 bases matching TRBD1. This CDR3 has 18 residues. V was pared by 4 bases and J by 2 bases, with 11 bases of the junction left unmatched. In germline, CDR1 is MNHEY, CDR2 SVGEGT. The CDR3 reads CASSFSDRDRAGANVLTF. CDR3 nucleotides: TGTGCCAGCAGTTTCTCCGACAGGGACCGCGCTGGGGCCAACGTCCTGACTTTC.

As regards this clone: The identical CDR3 is also encoded by other nucleotide sequences in the sample. The gene calls are TRBV29-1 and TRBJ1-1; D is uncertain. The CDR3 sequence is 11 residues long. Trimming pared 7 bases from V and 1 base from J, leaving 7 bases between. Germline-derived CDR1 and CDR2 are SQVTM and ANQGSEA. CDR3 DNA: TGCAGCGGGGAGGGGAACACTGAAGCTTTCTTT. It yields the protein CSGEGNTEAFF.

CDR3 sequence reads: CATSRVVVTGELFF. In DNA form, the CDR3 reads TGTGCCACCAGCAGAGTGGTAGTCACCGGGGAGCTGTTTTTT. The rearrangement joins TRBV15 to TRBJ2-2, with unresolved D. The V end was cut by 1 base, the J end by 4 bases, with 7 bases between. The CDR3 covers 14 residues. Germline V CDR1 and CDR2: LNHNV, YYDKDF (reference sequence).

The genes are TRBV23-1 and TRBJ1-2; 7 bases match TRBD1. TRBV23-1 is known as an ORF, though its function is uncertain. Trimming removed 0 bases from V and 4 bases from J; junction bases left unmatched: 2. This CDR3 is 14 amino acids long. CDR3 DNA sequence: TGCGCCAGCAGTCAATCGACAGGGAGCTATGGCTACACCTTC. Translating gives CASSQSTGSYGYTF.

The V gene is TRBV3-1 (or the pseudogene TRBV3-2), the J gene TRBJ1-5, with 8 bases lining up with TRBD1. CDR3 length: 14 amino acids. Trimming cost V 4 bases and J 2 bases; bases outside gene matches: 1. From germline, CDR1 is LGHDT and CDR2 YNNKEL (reference sequence). The CDR3 reads CASSRGQGNQPQHF. The CDR3 DNA is TGTGCCAGCAGCCGGGGACAGGGCAATCAGCCCCAGCATTTT.

In DNA, the CDR3 is TGTGCCAGCAGCAAGACGGGGGGCTCCTACAATGAGCAGTTCTTC. It yields the protein CASSKTGGSYNEQFF. This chain connects TRBV7-9 to TRBJ2-1, with 7 nucleotides matching TRBD2. V lost 5 bases, J lost 0 bases, and 4 bases stayed unmatched. This CDR3 contains 15 residues. Germline V lookup: CDR1 SEHNR, CDR2 FQNEAQ (reference sequence).

The chain is built from TRBV5-1 and TRBJ2-5; 10 bases map to TRBD1. Trimming removed 4 bases from V and 3 bases from J; junction bases left unmatched: 9. Germline CDR1 and CDR2: SGHRS and YFSETQ. CDR3 size: 16 residues. The chain's CDR3 is CASSLRTGGTKETQYF. For the CDR3, the DNA is TGCGCCAGCAGCCTCAGGACAGGGGGGACCAAAGAGACCCAGTACTTC.

The V and J genes are TRBV19 and TRBJ2-5; D possibly corresponds to TRBD1 (6 bases). V was pared by 9 bases and J by 4 bases, with 18 bases between. From germline, CDR1 is LNHDA and CDR2 SQIVND (reference sequence). This CDR3 has 14 amino acids. The CDR3 protein is CASKAQGLGETQYF. In DNA, the CDR3 is TGTGCCAGCAAGGCACAGGGCTTGGGAGAGACCCAGTACTTC.

This sequence joins TRBV9 and TRBJ1-1; no definite D call. Germline CDR1 reads SGDLS; CDR2 reads YYNGEE. Between the trimmed V and J ends, which lost 4 bases and 0 bases, there was a span of 13 bases. This CDR3 is 15 amino acids long. As DNA, the CDR3 is TGTGCCAGCAGCATATCGGGATCCATGAACACTGAAGCTTTCTTT. Translation gives CASSISGSMNTEAFF.

The chain combines TRBV7-2 with TRBJ2-1; 7 bases are shared with TRBD2. The CDR3 sequence is 16 residues long. Germline CDR1 is SGHTA and CDR2 is FQGNSA. V gave up 1 base and J gave up 3 bases; unmatched junction bases: 6. The chain's CDR3 is CASSLVMTSHYNEQFF. CDR3 DNA sequence: TGTGCCAGCAGCTTAGTAATGACTAGCCACTACAATGAGCAGTTCTTC.

This rearrangement joins TRBV24-1 to TRBJ1-5, with D unclear. V was cut by 9 bases and J by 3 bases, with 8 bases left in between. Germline-derived CDR1 and CDR2 are KGHDR and SFDVKD. CDR3 length: 12 amino acids. In DNA, the CDR3 is TGTGCCACCTCAGTCCACAATCAGCCCCAGCATTTT. It is translated as CATSVHNQPQHF.

V gene TRBV6-1 combines with J gene TRBJ2-1, with D unresolved. CDR1 is MNHNS, CDR2 SASEGT, per germline. The CDR3 covers 20 residues. V was clipped by 2 bases and J by 4 bases, with 27 bases between them. CDR3 coding DNA: TGTGCCAGCAGTGAAAATAAAAATGGCAGCGATCCCAATTTTTACAATGAGCAGTTCTTC. This encodes CASSENKNGSDPNFYNEQFF.

The rearrangement links TRBV6-5 to TRBJ1-1; 9 bases fit TRBD1. Germline assignment: CDR1 MNHEY and CDR2 SVGAGI. This CDR3 is built from 13 residues. V was clipped by 6 bases and J by 11 bases; unmatched bases: 10. CDR3 sequence: CASSPDRGGKAFF. The CDR3, as DNA: TGTGCCAGCAGCCCGGACAGGGGCGGGAAGGCTTTCTTT.

This clone showed up just a few times. The V call is TRBV5-1, the J call TRBJ2-2, with 7 bases matching TRBD2. The CDR3 runs 14 residues. J gave up 4 bases and V 4 bases, and 4 bases lay outside the gene matches. CDR1 is SGHRS and CDR2 is YFSETQ in the germline V gene. This CDR3 is CASSREDITGELFF. The CDR3 DNA follows: TGCGCCAGCAGCCGGGAGGACATCACCGGGGAGCTGTTTTTT.